The 22 T cell receptor beta chains below were found in one sample sequenced in a study of T cell responses to AZD1222 COVID-19 vaccine. Assay: immunoSEQ multiplex PCR; the TCRdb copy retains only in-frame clones and omits some. This sample carries around 140,000 clones, 90% of them seen once, and the ten largest clones take 1.5% to 2%. The sample here was peripheral blood, taken 28 days after the second AZD1222 dose. The receptors come from an adult who received the AZD1222 COVID-19 vaccine.

This chain joins TRBV12-3 or TRBV12-4 and TRBJ2-1; D is undetermined. The CDR3 contains 12 residues. The V and J ends lost 1 base and 11 bases respectively, with 9 bases between them. The CDR3 is CASSLGLGKQFF. In DNA form, the CDR3 reads TGTGCCAGCAGTTTAGGTTTGGGGAAGCAGTTCTTC.

This chain connects TRBV20-1 to TRBJ2-5; D not resolved. The length of the CDR3 is 12 residues. V was pared by 3 bases and J by 3 bases, with 8 bases between. Germline lookup yields CDR1 DFQATT and CDR2 SNEGSKA (reference sequence). The CDR3 here is CSASGREETQYF. CDR3 coding DNA: TGCAGTGCTAGTGGGCGAGAAGAGACCCAGTACTTC.

This clone was seen just once. This chain connects TRBV28 to TRBJ2-1; D remains unclear. The V end was cut by 5 bases, the J end by 9 bases, with 8 bases between. CDR1 is MDHEN and CDR2 is SYDVKM in the germline V gene. The CDR3 is 11 residues long. CDR3 loop: CASSPLGEQFF. DNA for the CDR3: TGTGCCAGCAGTCCCCTGGGTGAGCAGTTCTTC.

The CDR3 loop reads CASSEFGQGAREKLFF. In DNA form, the CDR3 reads TGTGCCAGCAGTGAATTCGGACAGGGGGCGCGTGAAAAACTGTTTTTT. V usage is TRBV25-1 and J usage is TRBJ1-4; 11 bases match TRBD1. Trimming removed 1 base from V and 7 bases from J; junction bases left unmatched: 5. Germline V gene data show CDR1 as MGHDK and CDR2 as SYGVNS. This CDR3 spans 16 amino acids.

J is TRBJ1-3 and V is TRBV19; D gene uncertain. Germline V CDR1 and CDR2: LNHDA, SQIVND (reference sequence). The CDR3 consists of 14 residues. Deletions cut 4 bases from V and 0 bases from J, with 7 bases between. The CDR3 DNA follows: TGTGCCAGTAGTAGGCAGTCCTCTGGAAACACCATATATTTT. Protein: CASSRQSSGNTIYF.

J is TRBJ2-1 and V is TRBV6-6; D could derive from TRBD1 or TRBD2 (5 bases each). Trimming pared 6 bases from V and 8 bases from J, leaving 17 bases between. Germline assignment: CDR1 MNHNY and CDR2 SVGAGI (reference sequence). CDR3 size: 14 residues. CDR3 coding DNA: TGTGCCAGCAGGCCCTCCGGGACCCCGGATGAGCAGTTCTTC. This sequence encodes CASRPSGTPDEQFF.

The genes are TRBV5-4 and TRBJ2-7; D ambiguous. There are 12 residues in the CDR3. Germline CDR1 reads SGHNT; CDR2 reads YYREEE (reference sequence). V lost 4 bases and J lost 1, with 6 bases in between. As DNA, the CDR3 is TGTGCCAGCAGCGAGGAATCCTACGAGCAGTACGTC. Its translation: CASSEESYEQYV.

This sequence joins TRBV5-4 and TRBJ2-1; the D gene is possibly TRBD1 (5 bases). Germline V gene data show CDR1 as SGHNT and CDR2 as YYREEE (reference sequence). Trimming cost V 4 bases and J 9 bases, with 23 bases left between them. The CDR3 spans 16 residues. CDR3 nucleotides: TGTGCCAGCAGCCCACCGGGCCCCCAGGGTGTCGGTGAGCAGTTCTTC. It is translated as CASSPPGPQGVGEQFF.

This clone showed up just a few times. The rearrangement uses TRBV3-1 (or the pseudogene TRBV3-2) and TRBJ1-6; 7 bases align to TRBD1. J was trimmed by 1 base and V by 1 base; bases with no gene match: 7. Per germline, CDR1 LGHDT and CDR2 YNNKEL (reference sequence). CDR3 length equals 18 residues. The DNA of the CDR3 is TGTGCCAGCAGCCAAGTCAGCCCAGGGGGGTCCTATAATTCACCCCTCCACTTT. This sequence encodes CASSQVSPGGSYNSPLHF.

The chain joins TRBV30 to TRBJ1-2, with D uncertain. The ends were cut back, 0 bases at V and 2 bases at J, with 13 bases in the middle. Looked up from germline, CDR1 is GTSNPN and CDR2 is SVGIG (reference sequence). CDR3 size: 15 residues. The CDR3 region is CAWSVPDAVNYGYTF. The CDR3, as DNA: TGTGCCTGGAGTGTGCCCGACGCAGTAAACTATGGCTACACCTTC. The variable domain in full, with the rest retrieved from reference TRBV30 and TRBJ1-2, is SQTIHQWPATLVQPVGSPLSLECTVEGTSNPNLYWYRQAAGRGLQLLFYSVGIGQISSEVPQNLSASRPQDRQFILSSKKLLLSDSGFYLCAWSVPDAVNYGYTFGSGTRLTVV.

This chain uses TRBV5-1 with TRBJ2-7; D might be TRBD1 or TRBD2, each matching 5 bases. The CDR3 contains 13 residues. V was pared by 4 bases and J by 3 bases, with 11 bases between. Germline-derived CDR1 and CDR2 are SGHRS and YFSETQ. The CDR3 here is CASSRDQYYEQYF. CDR3 in DNA: TGCGCCAGCAGCCGGGACCAGTACTACGAGCAGTACTTC.

V usage is TRBV5-4 and J usage is TRBJ1-2, with D perhaps TRBD1 (6 bases). The CDR3 has 16 residues. Germline V gene data show CDR1 as SGHNT and CDR2 as YYREEE (reference sequence). Trimming cost V 4 bases and J 1 base, with 17 bases left between them. The CDR3 sequence: CASSTMDSRFNYGYTF. CDR3 coding DNA: TGTGCCAGCAGCACCATGGACAGCCGCTTTAACTATGGCTACACCTTC.

The chain carries TRBV7-9 and TRBJ2-1; possibly TRBD1 for D (6 bases). This CDR3 comprises 14 residues. CDR1 is SEHNR, CDR2 FQNEAQ, per germline (reference sequence). Trimming took off 4 bases at V and 3 bases at J, with 10 bases between the two ends. The CDR3 DNA sequence: TGTGCCAGCAGCTCGTACAGGGACTACAATGAGCAGTTCTTC. Translating gives CASSSYRDYNEQFF.

This clone was recorded once. The V call is TRBV7-2, the J call TRBJ2-1; a possible D gene is TRBD2 (6 bases). Trimming removed 3 bases at V and 14 bases at J, with 17 bases between. Germline V gene sequence: CDR1 SGHTA, CDR2 FQGNSA. The CDR3 contains 13 residues. In DNA form, the CDR3 reads TGTGCCAGCAGCTTTGTGCAGGTGGGAGGTGAGTTCTTC. It encodes CASSFVQVGGEFF. The full variable domain, completed using reference TRBV7-2 and TRBJ2-1, is GAGVSQSPSNKVTEKGKDVELRCDPISGHTALYWYRQSLGQGLEFLIYFQGNSAPDKSGLPSDRFSAERTGGSVSTLTIQRTQQEDSAVYLCASSFVQVGGEFFGPGTRLTVL.

The V and J genes are TRBV9 and TRBJ2-3; 7 bases are a match to TRBD2. The CDR3 has 15 residues. In germline, CDR1 is SGDLS, CDR2 YYNGEE. J was trimmed by 1 base and V by 0 bases; bases with no gene match: 2. As DNA, the CDR3 is TGTGCCAGCAGCGTAGAAGCGGGACGCACAGATACGCAGTATTTT. Protein sequence: CASSVEAGRTDTQYF.

This chain uses TRBV5-1 with TRBJ1-3; 8 bases fit TRBD1. CDR1 and CDR2 from the germline V gene are SGHRS and YFSETQ. CDR3 size: 15 residues. The V and J ends lost 3 bases and 1 base, in that order; junction bases with no gene match: 3. In DNA form, the CDR3 reads TGCGCCAGCAGCTACCAGGGGGCATCTGGAAACACCATATATTTT. Translated, it gives CASSYQGASGNTIYF.

In the case of this clone: The sample carries other DNA sequences with the same CDR3. This chain links TRBV6-5 with TRBJ1-1, with D possibly TRBD1 on 5 matching bases. CDR3 length equals 13 residues. Looked up from germline, CDR1 is MNHEY and CDR2 is SVGAGI. Trimming removed 8 bases from V and 1 base from J, with 11 bases in between. CDR3 DNA sequence: TGTGCCAGCTCCTCCAGGGAGAACACTGAAGCTTTCTTT. This translates into CASSSRENTEAFF.

As DNA, the CDR3 is TGTGCCAGCAGTTTAATCGTCATAAATAGCTATGGCTACACCTTC. Amino acids: CASSLIVINSYGYTF. The chain uses TRBV28 and TRBJ1-2; no firm D call. V dropped 2 bases and J dropped 4 bases, with 14 bases sitting between them. The CDR3 is made up of 15 amino acids. Germline V gives CDR1 MDHEN, CDR2 SYDVKM.

The rearrangement links TRBV10-3 to TRBJ1-1; a possible D gene is TRBD1 (6 bases). The germline CDR1 and CDR2 sequences are ENHRY and SYGVKD. The CDR3 extends over 13 amino acids. The V and J ends lost 8 bases and 1 base respectively, with 11 bases between them. The CDR3 coding sequence is TGTGCCATCGGAGGGACAACGAACACTGAAGCTTTCTTT. Encoded protein: CAIGGTTNTEAFF.

CDR3 DNA: TGTGCCAGCAGCTTAGACATCAGCCCAGGAACCGGGGAGCTGTTTTTT. Residues: CASSLDISPGTGELFF. The chain links TRBV11-2 to TRBJ2-2; D is ambiguous. CDR3 length equals 16 residues. V was cut by 0 bases and J by 5 bases, with 13 bases left in between. CDR1 is SGHAT, CDR2 FQNNGV, per germline.

This clone was seen just once. V and J are TRBV6-1 and TRBJ2-6, with unresolved D. V dropped 2 bases and J dropped 1 base, with 6 bases sitting between them. The germline CDR1 and CDR2 sequences are MNHNS and SASEGT. This CDR3 is built from 15 residues. CDR3 bases: TGTGCCAGCAGTGAATCGCCTTCTGGGGCCAACGTCCTGACTTTC. It translates to CASSESPSGANVLTF.

The J gene is TRBJ1-5, the V gene TRBV19, with D unclear. The CDR3 is made up of 15 amino acids. Germline V gene sequence: CDR1 LNHDA, CDR2 SQIVND (reference sequence). V was clipped by 7 bases and J by 0 bases, with 13 bases between them. The CDR3 loop is CASNNGRNSNQPQHF. The CDR3 DNA reads as TGTGCCAGTAATAATGGTCGTAATAGCAATCAGCCCCAGCATTTT.